One sample yielded the 10 T cell receptor beta chains listed below, sequenced in a study of T cell responses to AZD1222 COVID-19 vaccine. TCRdb's table, derived via immunoSEQ multiplex PCR, lists solely in-frame clones and lacks some. The profile shows approximately 100,000 clones, 87% of them singletons. This sample comprised peripheral blood, obtained 28 days after the second AZD1222 dose. The receptors derive from an adult who received the AZD1222 COVID-19 vaccine.

The sample holds a few counts of this clone. CDR3 region: CATSDRQGPNTEAFF. CDR3 nucleotides: TGTGCCACCAGTGATCGACAGGGGCCGAACACTGAAGCTTTCTTT. The V gene is TRBV24-1, the J gene TRBJ1-1; TRBD1 matches 8 bases. In germline, CDR1 is KGHDR, CDR2 SFDVKD. This CDR3 has 15 residues. V shed 3 bases, J shed 1 base, and the junction held 3 bases outside the gene matches.

The V gene is TRBV3-1 (or the pseudogene TRBV3-2), the J gene TRBJ1-1, with D hard to call. This CDR3 has 12 amino acids. Trimming took off 1 base at V and 7 bases at J, with 7 bases between the two ends. CDR1 and CDR2 from the germline V gene are LGHDT and YNNKEL (reference sequence). The CDR3 protein is CASSQAASEAFF. In DNA form, the CDR3 reads TGTGCCAGCAGCCAAGCTGCCAGTGAAGCTTTCTTT.

This chain connects TRBV27 to TRBJ2-2; D is ambiguous. Trimming took 0 bases from V and 4 from J, leaving 9 bases between them. Germline V CDR1 and CDR2: MNHEY, SMNVEV (reference sequence). This CDR3 comprises 15 residues. The CDR3 nucleotides are TGTGCCAGCAGTTTATCCAGTTTTGGCACCGGGGAGCTGTTTTTT. It codes for CASSLSSFGTGELFF.

The J gene is TRBJ1-5, the V gene TRBV4-1; 8 nucleotides line up with TRBD1. CDR1 is MGHRA, CDR2 YSYEKL, per germline. V lost 3 bases to trimming and J lost 0 bases; unmatched junction nucleotides: 13. This CDR3 spans 19 amino acids. CDR3: CASSHASTGEFYSNQPQHF. The CDR3 bases are TGCGCCAGCAGCCACGCGTCGACAGGGGAATTTTATAGCAATCAGCCCCAGCATTTT.

The chain has TRBV5-1 and TRBJ2-5, with 14 bases fitting TRBD2. V was pared by 4 bases and J by 5 bases, with 7 bases of the junction left unmatched. Germline V gene lookup returns CDR1 SGHRS and CDR2 YFSETQ. This CDR3 contains 16 residues. The CDR3 is CASSPGLAGGYETQYF. The CDR3 DNA sequence: TGCGCCAGCAGCCCTGGACTAGCGGGAGGCTATGAGACCCAGTACTTC.

This sequence joins TRBV29-1 and TRBJ1-2; D call uncertain. The ends were cut back, 3 bases at V and 5 bases at J, with 16 bases in the middle. CDR3 length: 14 residues. The V gene's germline CDR1 is SQVTM and CDR2 ANQGSEA. CDR3 nucleotide sequence: TGCAGCGTTGATAAGGAACCGCCGGAGTATGGCTACACCTTC. Translating gives CSVDKEPPEYGYTF.

J is TRBJ2-7 and V is TRBV20-1, with unresolved D. This CDR3 region has 12 residues. V dropped 3 bases and J dropped 6 bases, with 12 bases sitting between them. Looked up from germline, CDR1 is DFQATT and CDR2 is SNEGSKA (reference sequence). In DNA, the CDR3 is TGCAGTGCTAGTTTTGGGGTGAGCGAGCAGTACTTC. Its protein is CSASFGVSEQYF.

The chain carries TRBV10-3 and TRBJ2-7; tentatively, D is TRBD1 (5 bases). The V gene lost 2 bases and the J gene lost 5 bases, with 10 bases spanning the gap. The CDR3 has 13 amino acids. The germline V gene encodes CDR1 ENHRY and CDR2 SYGVKD. CDR3: CAISEAGFNEQYF. The DNA of the CDR3 is TGTGCCATCAGTGAGGCAGGGTTCAACGAGCAGTACTTC.

V and J are TRBV18 and TRBJ2-7, with D maybe TRBD1 (6 bases). Between the trimmed V and J ends, which lost 4 bases and 0 bases, there was a span of 22 bases. This CDR3 contains 18 residues. The germline V gene has CDR1 KGHSH and CDR2 LQKENI. The CDR3 region is CASSLFRDIGGSSYEQYF. The DNA of the CDR3 is TGTGCCAGCTCACTCTTCCGGGACATTGGGGGCTCCTCCTACGAGCAGTACTTC.

The chain employs TRBV6-5 and TRBJ2-7; D possibly corresponds to TRBD1 (6 bases). V was shortened by 6 bases and J by 0 bases, with 15 bases between the two germline ends. The CDR3 loop spans 15 amino acids. The germline gives CDR1 MNHEY, CDR2 SVGAGI. CDR3 nucleotides: TGTGCCAGCAGGGACAGTAGAGTTAGCTCCTACGAGCAGTACTTC. This codes for CASRDSRVSSYEQYF.